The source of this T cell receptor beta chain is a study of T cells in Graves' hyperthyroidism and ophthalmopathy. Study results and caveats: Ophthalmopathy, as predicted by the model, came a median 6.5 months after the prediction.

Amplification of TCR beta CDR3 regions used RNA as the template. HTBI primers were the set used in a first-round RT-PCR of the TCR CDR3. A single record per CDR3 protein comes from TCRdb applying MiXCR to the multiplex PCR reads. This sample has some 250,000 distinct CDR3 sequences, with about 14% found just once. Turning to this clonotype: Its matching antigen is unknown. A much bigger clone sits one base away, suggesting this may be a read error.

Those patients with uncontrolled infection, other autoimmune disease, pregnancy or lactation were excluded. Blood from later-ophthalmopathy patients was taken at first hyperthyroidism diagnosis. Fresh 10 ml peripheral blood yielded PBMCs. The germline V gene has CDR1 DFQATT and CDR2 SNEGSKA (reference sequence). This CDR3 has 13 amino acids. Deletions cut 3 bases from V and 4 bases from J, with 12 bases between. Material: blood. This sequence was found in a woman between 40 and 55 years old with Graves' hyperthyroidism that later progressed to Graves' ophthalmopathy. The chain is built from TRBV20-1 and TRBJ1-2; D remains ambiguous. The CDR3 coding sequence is TGCAGTGCTAGTATCGCCGCCTCCTATGGCTACACCTTC. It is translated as CSASIAASYGYTF.